These 5 T cell receptor beta chains originate from one sample sequenced in a study of T cells in Graves' hyperthyroidism and ophthalmopathy. The CDR3 regions of TCR beta were amplified from RNA transcripts. The primer set for the first-round RT-PCR of the TCR CDR3 was HTBI. In TCRdb, the multiplex PCR reads were re-called with MiXCR into one record per CDR3 protein. In the table there are hundreds of thousands of distinct CDR3 sequences, approximately 14% of which are singletons. Sequencing was performed on blood. Source of these receptors: a woman under 40 with Graves' hyperthyroidism that later progressed to Graves' ophthalmopathy.

In this sample, this clonotype turned up many times. V usage is TRBV11-2 and J usage is TRBJ2-1; tentative D call: TRBD1 (6 bases). CDR1 is SGHAT, CDR2 FQNNGV, per germline. The CDR3 runs 14 residues. V was pared by 5 bases and J by 6 bases, with 14 bases between. CDR3 in DNA: TGTGCCAGCAGCCCACAGGGTTCTAGCAATGAGCAGTTCTTC. The encoded protein is CASSPQGSSNEQFF. The whole variable domain, remainder taken from reference TRBV11-2 and TRBJ2-1, is EAGVAQSPRYKIIEKRQSVAFWCNPISGHATLYWYQQILGQGPKLLIQFQNNGVVDDSQLPKDRFSAERLKGVDSTLKIQPAKLEDSAVYLCASSPQGSSNEQFFGPGTRLTVL.

Ten or more counts support this clonotype. The chain links TRBV20-1 to TRBJ1-1; no firm D call. Germline V gives CDR1 DFQATT, CDR2 SNEGSKA (reference sequence). Trimming shortened V by 3 bases and J by 1 base, and 12 bases separated the two germline ends. The CDR3 is 14 residues long. The CDR3 nucleotides read TGCAGTGCTAGGAAGGACCACCCGAACACTGAAGCTTTCTTT. It is translated as CSARKDHPNTEAFF.

Comment on this clonotype: A clone one base away is much larger, so this may be a read error. DNA for the CDR3: TGTGCTAGTGGTTCGGTCAGCAAGGACAGGGAATATAGCAATCAGCCCCAGTATTTT. It translates to CASGSVSKDREYSNQPQYF. The genes are TRBV12-5 and TRBJ1-5; 8 bases fit TRBD1. The J call may be faulty, since TRBJ2-3 better matches the DNA end. The CDR3 has 19 amino acids. Germline CDR1 is LGHNT and CDR2 is FRNRAP.

This clonotype was recorded at least ten times. CDR3 amino acids: CASHRSSYEQYF. The CDR3 DNA sequence: TGTGCCAGCCACAGGAGTTCCTACGAGCAGTACTTC. The chain couples TRBV6-1 to TRBJ2-7, with TRBD1 as a possible D gene (5 bases). Deletions cut 8 bases from V and 1 base from J, with 9 bases between. This CDR3 spans 12 amino acids. Germline lookup yields CDR1 MNHNS and CDR2 SASEGT.

This clonotype was observed many times. The chain joins TRBV19 to TRBJ1-5; D might be TRBD1 (5 bases). CDR3 length: 18 amino acids. The V gene's germline CDR1 is LNHDA and CDR2 SQIVND (reference sequence). Trimming pared 5 bases from V and 4 bases from J, leaving 24 bases between. Here the CDR3 DNA reads TGTGCCAGTAGTTCACCTCCCGCCGGGACCCTTGGGAATCAGCCCCAGCATTTT. Amino acids: CASSSPPAGTLGNQPQHF.